What follows are 27 T cell receptor beta chains derived from one specimen sequenced in a study of T cells in Graves' hyperthyroidism and ophthalmopathy. Amplification targeted TCR beta CDR3 regions from RNA transcripts. TCR CDR3 underwent first-round RT-PCR with the HTBI primer set. TCRdb recomputed calls from the multiplex PCR reads with MiXCR, one row per CDR3 protein. The data contain some 620,000 distinct CDR3 sequences, under 20% of them seen just once; the ten biggest clones take up approximately 3.9%. Sequenced input: blood. These receptors originate from a woman aged 25 to 39 with Graves' hyperthyroidism.

The count of this clonotype is one. The V call is TRBV11-2, the J call TRBJ2-1, with TRBD2 identical over 9 bases. V gave up 3 bases and J gave up 8 bases; unmatched junction bases: 8. CDR1 SGHAT and CDR2 FQNNGV come from the germline V gene. The CDR3 loop spans 15 amino acids. The CDR3 nucleotides are TGTGCCAGCAGCTTTGGCGGGAGGGCCAGGGATGAGCAGTTCTTC. Translating gives CASSFGGRARDEQFF.

This clonotype was found a few times. This chain links TRBV9 with TRBJ2-7, with TRBD2 identical over 8 bases. V was clipped by 4 bases and J by 5 bases; unmatched bases: 8. In germline, CDR1 is SGDLS, CDR2 YYNGEE. The length of the CDR3 is 14 residues. Here the CDR3 reads CASSPWSGSNEQYF. CDR3 in DNA: TGTGCCAGCAGCCCTTGGAGCGGGAGTAACGAGCAGTACTTC.

This clonotype was seen a few times. The rearrangement uses TRBV20-1 and TRBJ1-6; TRBD1 aligns across 10 bases. The V and J ends lost 5 bases and 10 bases, in that order; junction bases with no gene match: 5. Per the germline V gene, CDR1 is DFQATT and CDR2 is SNEGSKA (reference sequence). The CDR3 covers 13 residues. CDR3 bases: TGCAGTGCTGTCCGGGACAGGGGCTCACCCCTCCACTTT. Translating gives CSAVRDRGSPLHF.

Ten or more counts support this clonotype. The J gene is TRBJ2-3, the V gene TRBV5-1; 10 positions match TRBD2. Germline lookup yields CDR1 SGHRS and CDR2 YFSETQ. The J segment lost 4 bases and the V segment lost 4 bases, leaving 6 bases of the junction unmatched. This CDR3 has 15 amino acids. This CDR3 is CASSPGTSVADTQYF. The CDR3 bases are TGCGCCAGCAGCCCCGGGACTAGCGTAGCAGATACGCAGTATTTT.

This rearrangement joins TRBV3-1 to TRBJ2-2; 8 positions agree with TRBD1. The germline V gene encodes CDR1 LGHDT and CDR2 YNNKEL (reference sequence). Unmatched junction bases numbered 6, after V lost 3 bases and J lost 3 bases. CDR3 size: 16 residues. The CDR3: CASSQDQGQDTGELFF. The CDR3 DNA reads TGTGCCAGCAGCCAGGATCAGGGACAGGACACCGGGGAGCTGTTTTTT.

The chain is built from TRBV19 and TRBJ2-2, with 11 bases that match TRBD2. The CDR3 is 16 residues long. Per germline, CDR1 LNHDA and CDR2 SQIVND (reference sequence). Trimming cost V 7 bases and J 4 bases; bases outside gene matches: 8. The CDR3 spells CASTRLAGRGTGELFF. DNA for the CDR3: TGTGCCAGTACCCGACTAGCGGGACGGGGCACCGGGGAGCTGTTTTTT.

In its sample, this clonotype was seen many times. This chain uses TRBV6-5 with TRBJ2-3, with 14 bases identical to TRBD2. The junction had 5 bases not matched to a gene; V was cut back by 2 bases and J by 7 bases. CDR3 size: 16 residues. Germline CDR1 and CDR2: MNHEY and SVGAGI. The CDR3 loop is CASSYGGTSGRNTQYF. For the CDR3, the DNA is TGTGCCAGCAGTTACGGGGGGACTAGCGGGAGAAATACGCAGTATTTT.

This clonotype was seen a handful of times. The J gene is TRBJ1-2, the V gene TRBV12-3 or TRBV12-4; 10 nucleotides align to TRBD1. This CDR3 has 16 amino acids. The V and J ends lost 8 bases and 8 bases, in that order; junction bases with no gene match: 17. CDR3 nucleotides: TGTGCCAGCGGTTCCCCTCAAAGGACAGGGGGAATCGGCTACACCTTC. It translates to CASGSPQRTGGIGYTF.

This clonotype was picked up a small number of times. J is TRBJ2-3 and V is TRBV10-3; D remains ambiguous. The CDR3 is 14 residues long. Germline lookup yields CDR1 ENHRY and CDR2 SYGVKD. Trimming shortened V by 4 bases and J by 1 base, and 9 bases separated the two germline ends. The CDR3 DNA reads TGTGCCATCAGTGTGGGCGGAGGCACAGATACGCAGTATTTT. Its protein is CAISVGGGTDTQYF.

V is TRBV11-2 and J is TRBJ2-5; TRBD1 is a possible D gene (6 bases). The germline V gene has CDR1 SGHAT and CDR2 FQNNGV. The ends were cut back, 1 base at V and 13 bases at J, with 16 bases in the middle. The CDR3 runs 13 residues. The CDR3 DNA follows: TGTGCCAGCAGCTTAGGCTCCCGGGACATGACGTACTTC. It specifies CASSLGSRDMTYF. Full variable domain (remainder filled in from reference TRBV11-2 and TRBJ2-5): EAGVAQSPRYKIIEKRQSVAFWCNPISGHATLYWYQQILGQGPKLLIQFQNNGVVDDSQLPKDRFSAERLKGVDSTLKIQPAKLEDSAVYLCASSLGSRDMTYFGPGTRLLVL.

This clonotype was seen ten or more times. This chain uses TRBV7-2 with TRBJ1-6; possibly TRBD1 for D (5 bases). The CDR3 is 15 residues long. With 1 base removed from V and 11 bases from J, the gap between germline ends came to 15 bases. Per germline, CDR1 SGHTA and CDR2 FQGNSA. CDR3 in DNA: TGTGCCAGCAGCTTAGAAGCAGCAGGGCGTGCACCCCTCCACTTT. Translated, it gives CASSLEAAGRAPLHF.

The chain employs TRBV20-1 and TRBJ2-7, with 11 nucleotides matching TRBD2. Germline V lookup: CDR1 DFQATT, CDR2 SNEGSKA (reference sequence). The CDR3 is made up of 17 amino acids. V gave up 0 bases and J gave up 3 bases; unmatched junction bases: 10. The CDR3 loop reads CSARDPFTSGRIYEQYF. As DNA, the CDR3 is TGCAGTGCTAGAGATCCCTTCACTAGCGGGAGAATCTACGAGCAGTACTTC.

This clonotype came up many times. The rearrangement joins TRBV7-8 to TRBJ1-2; D remains unclear. This CDR3 has 13 amino acids. Germline V gene lookup returns CDR1 SGHVS and CDR2 FQNEAQ. Trimming removed 11 bases at V and 1 base at J, with 14 bases between. The CDR3 DNA is TGTGCCGGGTTCGACGTTAATAACTATGGCTACACCTTC. This translates into CAGFDVNNYGYTF.

This clonotype was observed at least ten times. The gene calls are TRBV28 and TRBJ1-2; possibly TRBD1 for D (5 bases). This CDR3 region has 13 residues. V lost 2 bases and J 7 bases, leaving 11 bases between the germline ends. CDR1 is MDHEN and CDR2 is SYDVKM in the germline V gene. The CDR3 region is CASSLGGGGGYTF. The CDR3 bases are TGTGCCAGCAGTTTAGGGGGAGGCGGTGGCTACACCTTC.

The chain links TRBV28 to TRBJ2-4; tentatively, D is TRBD2 (6 bases). This CDR3 has 12 amino acids. From germline, CDR1 is MDHEN and CDR2 SYDVKM. The V and J ends lost 10 bases and 6 bases respectively, with 13 bases between them. This CDR3 is CAKGRLANIQYF. The CDR3 coding sequence is TGTGCCAAGGGGAGGCTTGCAAACATTCAGTACTTC.

About this clonotype itself: Without the conserved terminal phenylalanine or tryptophan, this CDR3 likely stems from a read error. The chain carries TRBV6-5 and TRBJ1-2, with D maybe TRBD1 (6 bases). With 0 bases removed from V and 5 bases from J, the gap between germline ends came to 13 bases. The germline CDR1 and CDR2 sequences are MNHEY and SVGAGI. The CDR3 runs 15 residues. CDR3: CASSYSGRGAYGYTL. The DNA of the CDR3 is TGTGCCAGCAGTTACTCGGGCAGGGGAGCATATGGCTACACCCTC.

This clonotype was counted many times. This chain links TRBV18 with TRBJ2-1, with 11 bases that match TRBD1. The V segment lost 3 bases and the J segment 9 bases; nucleotides outside the gene matches: 4. Germline V lookup: CDR1 KGHSH, CDR2 LQKENI. This CDR3 is built from 14 residues. CDR3 sequence: CASSPRTGGGEQFF. The CDR3, as DNA: TGTGCCAGCTCACCGAGGACAGGGGGCGGTGAGCAGTTCTTC.

Only a few counts were recorded for this clonotype. V usage is TRBV9 and J usage is TRBJ2-1, with TRBD2 as a possible D gene (5 bases). Trimming took 0 bases from V and 6 from J, leaving 13 bases between them. The length of the CDR3 is 15 residues. Germline V CDR1 and CDR2: SGDLS, YYNGEE. CDR3 loop: CASSVEGSRSNEQFF. CDR3 DNA: TGTGCCAGCAGCGTAGAAGGGAGTCGGAGCAATGAGCAGTTCTTC. The entire variable domain, with the rest obtained from reference TRBV9 and TRBJ2-1, is as follows: DSGVTQTPKHLITATGQRVTLRCSPRSGDLSVYWYQQSLDQGLQFLIQYYNGEERAKGNILERFSAQQFPDLHSELNLSSLELGDSALYFCASSVEGSRSNEQFFGPGTRLTVL.

The table lists this clonotype with a few counts. The J gene is TRBJ2-4, the V gene TRBV20-1; no clear D gene. The CDR3 runs to 16 residues. The germline V and J ends were trimmed by 8 bases and 0 bases, with 20 bases remaining between them. Germline CDR1 DFQATT, CDR2 SNEGSKA (reference sequence). CDR3: CSILGGYRLAKNIQYF. In nucleotides, the CDR3 is TGCAGTATCTTAGGCGGTTATCGTTTAGCCAAAAACATTCAGTACTTC.

A remark on this clonotype: This may stem from a read error, because a much larger clone lies one nucleotide away. The chain links TRBV28 to TRBJ2-1; perhaps TRBD1 as D (6 bases). The last part of the DNA fits TRBJ2-7 better; the J call may be wrong. This CDR3 contains 15 residues. In germline, CDR1 is MDHEN, CDR2 SYDVKM. The CDR3 protein is CASSLSRGLFNEQYF. In DNA, the CDR3 is TGTGCCAGCAGTTTATCCAGGGGATTATTCAATGAGCAGTACTTC.

The chain recombines TRBV11-2 with TRBJ2-7; 10 bases match TRBD2. Germline V gene sequence: CDR1 SGHAT, CDR2 FQNNGV. V shed 5 bases, J shed 0 bases, and the junction held 7 bases outside the gene matches. The CDR3 contains 16 residues. CDR3 loop: CASSAGLAASSYEQYF. In DNA, the CDR3 is TGTGCCAGCAGCGCTGGACTAGCGGCCAGCTCCTACGAGCAGTACTTC.

V is TRBV4-2 and J is TRBJ2-5, with a weak D call TRBD1 (7 bases). V lost 1 base to trimming and J lost 2 bases, with 20 bases between them. There are 18 residues in the CDR3. CDR1 is LGHNA and CDR2 is YNFKEQ in the germline V gene. CDR3 in amino acids: CASSQGRGLAIIQETQYF. DNA for the CDR3: TGTGCCAGCAGCCAAGGGAGGGGGCTAGCGATCATACAAGAGACCCAGTACTTC.

There are a few counts of this clonotype. V is TRBV14 and J is TRBJ1-5; D remains ambiguous. V dropped 0 bases and J dropped 7 bases, with 7 bases sitting between them. The CDR3 consists of 13 residues. CDR1 SGHDN and CDR2 FVKESK come from the germline V gene. The CDR3 sequence is CASSQDYFQPQHF. CDR3 nucleotides: TGTGCCAGCAGCCAAGACTACTTCCAGCCCCAGCATTTT.

This clonotype was detected many times. The gene calls are TRBV6-1 and TRBJ2-1; D not resolved. V lost 4 bases and J 4 bases, leaving 11 bases between the germline ends. The germline V gene encodes CDR1 MNHNS and CDR2 SASEGT. The CDR3 loop spans 14 amino acids. The CDR3 DNA reads TGTGCCAGCAGTGGAGGCCTGATATACAATGAGCAGTTCTTC. This gives the protein CASSGGLIYNEQFF.

A note on this clonotype: Just one base apart from a much larger clone, this may be a read error. The chain combines TRBV5-1 with TRBJ2-3; possibly TRBD1 for D (6 bases). This CDR3 contains 15 residues. CDR1 is SGHRS, CDR2 YFSETQ, per germline. The CDR3 loop is CASSLEWFRTDPQYF. CDR3 DNA: TGCGCCAGCAGCTTGGAATGGTTTAGGACAGATCCGCAGTATTTT.

This clonotype was recorded many times. As DNA, the CDR3 is TGTGCCAGCAGCTACATTTCAGGGTTCCAGAATGAGCAGTTCTTC. Its translation is CASSYISGFQNEQFF. The gene calls are TRBV7-2 and TRBJ2-1; tentative D call: TRBD1 (5 bases). Trimming removed 4 bases at V and 7 bases at J, with 17 bases between. Germline V CDR1 and CDR2: SGHTA, FQGNSA. This CDR3 has 15 amino acids.

This clonotype was detected many times. The chain has TRBV28 and TRBJ2-1; 10 bases align to TRBD1. V trimming: 5 bases; J trimming: 3 bases; junction bases outside the gene matches: 7. This CDR3 is built from 16 residues. CDR1 is MDHEN and CDR2 is SYDVKM in the germline V gene. The CDR3 DNA reads as TGTGCCAGCAGTCCCACGGGACAGGGGAACTACAATGAGCAGTTCTTC. Translated, it gives CASSPTGQGNYNEQFF.